This T cell receptor beta chain was sequenced during a study of blood T cells in healthy people across ages. Then a second PCR, running roughly 7 to 11 cycles, was carried out with a sample-barcoded 5' primer and a J-beta primer mix. Each CDR3 protein is one row after TCRdb ran MiXCR on the 5' RACE reads. The table lists 710,000 or so distinct CDR3 sequences, 32% of them singletons. V was cut by 0 bases and J by 14 bases, with 11 bases left in between. CDR1 LGHDT and CDR2 YNNKEL come from the germline V gene (reference sequence). The CDR3 sequence is 13 residues long. In this sample, this clonotype turned up a few times.

The sequence was obtained from a woman aged 80 or over in good health. The V gene is TRBV3-1, the J gene TRBJ1-6; D remains ambiguous. Sequencing was carried out using blood. This chain's CDR3 is CASSQDWRGTLHF. Here the CDR3 DNA reads TGTGCCAGCAGCCAAGATTGGCGGGGTACCCTCCACTTT.